This entry lists 31 T cell receptor beta chains sequenced from one sample in a study of beta chain features in type 1 diabetes. Investigators reverse transcribed all isolated RNA, so they sequenced expressed TCRB transcripts. Libraries were prepared by immunoSEQ multiplex PCR; TCRdb keeps only in-frame clonotypes and omits some of them. The sample holds 200,000 to 250,000 clones; 68% are singletons and the top ten take 0.053%. The specimen was naive CD4+ T cells from blood. Every receptor here comes from a young man in good health.

The chain employs TRBV7-6 and TRBJ2-7, with TRBD1 matching over 8 bases. The V gene's germline CDR1 is SGHVS and CDR2 FNYEAQ. Germline trimming cut 5 bases from V and 0 bases from J; bases unmatched to any gene: 12. This CDR3 contains 17 residues. The CDR3 coding sequence is TGTGCCAGCAGCCCACCCCCGGACAGGGAGAGCTCCTACGAGCAGTACTTC. This encodes CASSPPPDRESSYEQYF.

V usage is TRBV25-1 and J usage is TRBJ1-2; no clear D gene. The germline CDR1 and CDR2 sequences are MGHDK and SYGVNS. The CDR3 contains 12 residues. Trimming removed 3 bases at V and 5 bases at J, with 7 bases between. In nucleotides, the CDR3 is TGTGCCAGCAGTGAGGTCCCGTATGGCTACACCTTC. Protein: CASSEVPYGYTF.

This clone was detected only a few times. Here the CDR3 reads CACGTDSMNTEAFF. CDR3 sequence (DNA): TGTGCCTGCGGGACGGACAGCATGAACACTGAAGCTTTCTTT. This chain joins TRBV30 and TRBJ1-1; tentatively, D is TRBD1 (6 bases). The CDR3 is made up of 14 amino acids. V was cut by 6 bases and J by 0 bases, with 14 bases left in between. Germline loops: CDR1 GTSNPN, CDR2 SVGIG (reference sequence).

The chain combines TRBV4-3 with TRBJ2-3, with TRBD2 identical over 10 bases. The germline gives CDR1 LGHNA, CDR2 YSLEER. The junction had 8 bases not matched to a gene; V was cut back by 1 base and J by 4 bases. The CDR3 runs 17 residues. This CDR3 reads CASSQVLRAGGPDTQYF. DNA for the CDR3: TGCGCCAGCAGCCAAGTGCTAAGAGCGGGAGGGCCAGATACGCAGTATTTT.

This clone was detected a few times. The chain has TRBV2 and TRBJ2-1; a weak D match, TRBD1 (7 bases). CDR1 and CDR2 from the germline V gene are SNHLY and FYNNEI. This CDR3 is built from 13 residues. V gave up 8 bases and J gave up 3 bases, with 11 bases separating them. In DNA, the CDR3 is TGTGCCAGCGCGGGACAGAGCTACAATGAGCAGTTCTTC. It is translated as CASAGQSYNEQFF.

This clone was observed a few times. The chain joins TRBV2 to TRBJ2-6; 7 bases align to TRBD1. Germline trimming cut 6 bases from V and 4 bases from J; bases unmatched to any gene: 6. CDR1 is SNHLY, CDR2 FYNNEI, per germline. The CDR3 has 15 amino acids. The CDR3 bases are TGTGCCAGCAGGGACAGGCCCTTCGGGGCCAACGTCCTGACTTTC. Protein product: CASRDRPFGANVLTF.

The chain carries TRBV30 and TRBJ2-3; a possible D gene is TRBD2 (6 bases). The ends were cut back, 1 base at V and 1 base at J, with 15 bases in the middle. Germline lookup yields CDR1 GTSNPN and CDR2 SVGIG (reference sequence). The CDR3 loop spans 16 amino acids. Written as DNA, the CDR3 is TGTGCCTGGAGTGCGTTTCTTGGCGGGGGCACAGATACGCAGTATTTT. Its protein product is CAWSAFLGGGTDTQYF.

The chain recombines TRBV29-1 with TRBJ1-2; TRBD1 might be the D (5 bases). The CDR3 has 13 amino acids. Germline V gives CDR1 SQVTM, CDR2 ANQGSEA. Trimming took off 4 bases at V and 4 bases at J, with 13 bases between the two ends. DNA for the CDR3: TGCAGCGTTGGACGGCGGGGGTCCTATGGCTACACCTTC. This translates into CSVGRRGSYGYTF.

A remark on this clone: This CDR3 is also generated by other DNA sequences in the sample. The genes are TRBV29-1 and TRBJ1-1; D not resolved. V lost 1 base and J 1 base, leaving 7 bases between the germline ends. This CDR3 region has 13 residues. Germline V gene data show CDR1 as SQVTM and CDR2 as ANQGSEA. CDR3 coding DNA: TGCAGCGTTGAAGGGTTGGGGAACACTGAAGCTTTCTTT. Residues: CSVEGLGNTEAFF. Combining the CDR3 with reference TRBV29-1 and TRBJ1-1 gives the whole variable domain SAVISQKPSRDICQRGTSLTIQCQVDSQVTMMFWYRQQPGQSLTLIATANQGSEATYESGFVIDKFPISRPNLTFSTLTVSNMSPEDSSIYLCSVEGLGNTEAFFGQGTRLTVV.

This clone was seen once. The rearrangement uses TRBV30 and TRBJ2-3; D may be TRBD2 (5 bases). Trimming pared 5 bases from V and 2 bases from J, leaving 11 bases between. Germline-derived CDR1 and CDR2 are GTSNPN and SVGIG (reference sequence). The CDR3 loop spans 13 amino acids. The CDR3 protein is CAWSDGNTDTQYF. CDR3 coding DNA: TGTGCCTGGTCGGACGGGAACACAGATACGCAGTATTTT.

The rearrangement links TRBV28 to TRBJ2-6, with D tentatively TRBD1 (6 bases). CDR1 is MDHEN and CDR2 is SYDVKM in the germline V gene. Trimming removed 5 bases at V and 2 bases at J, with 10 bases between. CDR3 length equals 15 residues. The CDR3 coding sequence is TGTGCCAGCAGTCACAGGGATCCTGGGGCCAACGTCCTGACTTTC. Protein: CASSHRDPGANVLTF. Using reference TRBV28 and TRBJ2-6 for the parts outside the CDR3, the full variable domain is DVKVTQSSRYLVKRTGEKVFLECVQDMDHENMFWYRQDPGLGLRLIYFSYDVKMKEKGDIPEGYSVSREKKERFSLILESASTNQTSMYLCASSHRDPGANVLTFGAGSRLTVL.

This rearrangement joins TRBV29-1 to TRBJ2-1; TRBD1 is a possible D gene (5 bases). Germline lookup yields CDR1 SQVTM and CDR2 ANQGSEA. Trimming stripped 3 bases from V and 0 bases from J, with 30 bases between. The length of the CDR3 is 21 residues. The CDR3 region has the DNA TGCAGCGTTGATTACGAAGCTACAGGAATCAGGGCTTTCCACTCCTACAATGAGCAGTTCTTC. Its protein product is CSVDYEATGIRAFHSYNEQFF.

V is TRBV7-2 and J is TRBJ2-3; D is unclear. With 2 bases removed from V and 4 bases from J, the gap between germline ends came to 10 bases. CDR3 length equals 14 residues. The germline CDR1 and CDR2 sequences are SGHTA and FQGNSA. The CDR3: CASSLTFRPDTQYF. The CDR3, as DNA: TGTGCCAGCAGCTTAACGTTTCGCCCAGATACGCAGTATTTT.

The gene calls are TRBV29-1 and TRBJ2-7; TRBD2 matches at 10 bases. The CDR3 runs 13 residues. Germline CDR1 and CDR2: SQVTM and ANQGSEA. V shed 4 bases, J shed 7 bases, and the junction held 7 bases outside the gene matches. CDR3 loop: CSVVLAGGLEQYF. In nucleotides, the CDR3 is TGCAGCGTTGTGTTAGCGGGAGGATTAGAGCAGTACTTC.

The sample holds one count of this clone. The V and J genes are TRBV7-6 and TRBJ2-5; TRBD1 matches 11 bases. Germline V lookup: CDR1 SGHVS, CDR2 FNYEAQ. The CDR3 is 16 amino acids. The V and J ends lost 4 bases and 4 bases, in that order; junction bases with no gene match: 8. CDR3: CASSYRPGQGGETQYF. CDR3 in DNA: TGTGCCAGCAGCTACCGCCCGGGACAGGGGGGAGAGACCCAGTACTTC.

This clone was seen only once. The chain employs TRBV5-1 and TRBJ2-5; 7 bases line up with TRBD2. This CDR3 has 15 amino acids. Looked up from germline, CDR1 is SGHRS and CDR2 is YFSETQ. The ends lost 0 bases at V and 4 bases at J; junction bases unmatched: 6. CDR3 in amino acids: CASSLVAGVGETQYF. CDR3 coding DNA: TGCGCCAGCAGCTTGGTTGCGGGAGTGGGAGAGACCCAGTACTTC.

The chain recombines TRBV14 with TRBJ2-7; D perhaps matches TRBD2 (6 bases). Per the germline V gene, CDR1 is SGHDN and CDR2 is FVKESK. The V end was cut by 1 base, the J end by 4 bases, with 8 bases between. The CDR3 is made up of 13 amino acids. The CDR3 here is CASSQAGAYEQYF. As DNA, the CDR3 is TGTGCCAGCAGCCAAGCGGGAGCATACGAGCAGTACTTC. The full variable domain, its missing parts supplied by reference TRBV14 and TRBJ2-7, is EAGVTQFPSHSVIEKGQTVTLRCDPISGHDNLYWYRRVMGKEIKFLLHFVKESKQDESGMPNNRFLAERTGGTYSTLKVQPAELEDSGVYFCASSQAGAYEQYFGPGTRLTVT.

J is TRBJ2-3 and V is TRBV7-9; D call uncertain. Per the germline V gene, CDR1 is SEHNR and CDR2 is FQNEAQ (reference sequence). The CDR3 is made up of 12 amino acids. Trimming removed 8 bases from V and 4 bases from J, with 10 bases in between. CDR3 DNA sequence: TGTGCCAGCGCACGGGTGGCAGATACGCAGTATTTT. This gives the protein CASARVADTQYF.

The CDR3 DNA reads as TGTGCCAGCAGTGACTACTCCTACAATGAGCAGTTCTTC. This codes for CASSDYSYNEQFF. The chain has TRBV25-1 and TRBJ2-1; D is undetermined. V dropped 3 bases and J dropped 0 bases, with 3 bases sitting between them. From germline, CDR1 is MGHDK and CDR2 SYGVNS. CDR3 length equals 13 residues.

This chain joins TRBV29-1 and TRBJ1-4; 7 bases map to TRBD1. The germline V gene has CDR1 SQVTM and CDR2 ANQGSEA. The CDR3 totals 14 residues. Trimming cost V 7 bases and J 5 bases; bases outside gene matches: 10. The CDR3 DNA is TGCAGCGCCAGAGGGACAGCAAGAAATGAAAAACTGTTTTTT. This gives the protein CSARGTARNEKLFF.

This clone occurred once. The chain uses TRBV25-1 and TRBJ2-3, with 9 bases matching TRBD2. Germline V CDR1 and CDR2: MGHDK, SYGVNS. The CDR3 extends over 13 amino acids. The J segment lost 4 bases and the V segment lost 5 bases, leaving 1 base of the junction unmatched. DNA of the CDR3: TGTGCCAGCAGTATAGCGGGAGCAGATACGCAGTATTTT. Protein sequence: CASSIAGADTQYF.

The gene calls are TRBV20-1 and TRBJ2-1; D remains unclear. The CDR3 loop spans 11 amino acids. Germline-derived CDR1 and CDR2 are DFQATT and SNEGSKA (reference sequence). The V and J ends lost 5 bases and 8 bases respectively, with 10 bases between them. The CDR3 sequence: CSAPPQDEQFF. As DNA, the CDR3 is TGCAGTGCTCCTCCACAAGATGAGCAGTTCTTC.

This chain links TRBV30 with TRBJ2-7; 9 bases are a match to TRBD2. Germline values: CDR1 GTSNPN, CDR2 SVGIG (reference sequence). The CDR3 loop spans 14 amino acids. Trimming took 4 bases from V and 2 from J; bases not matched to a gene: 6. Here the CDR3 reads CAWTLGLAPYEQYF. The CDR3 DNA follows: TGTGCCTGGACCTTAGGACTAGCGCCCTACGAGCAGTACTTC.

This chain connects TRBV7-9 to TRBJ1-1; D is unresolved. Looked up from germline, CDR1 is SEHNR and CDR2 is FQNEAQ (reference sequence). V was clipped by 5 bases and J by 3 bases, with 4 bases between them. CDR3 length: 11 residues. The CDR3 loop reads CASSQDTEAFF. The CDR3 DNA reads as TGTGCCAGCAGCCAGGACACTGAAGCTTTCTTT.

This clone was seen a few times. V is TRBV15 and J is TRBJ2-3; D unresolved. Germline lookup yields CDR1 LNHNV and CDR2 YYDKDF (reference sequence). This CDR3 has 17 amino acids. V dropped 0 bases and J dropped 2 bases, with 15 bases sitting between them. The CDR3 region is CATSRDVMGSPTDTQYF. The CDR3 bases are TGTGCCACCAGCAGAGACGTGATGGGATCTCCCACAGATACGCAGTATTTT.

The chain has TRBV28 and TRBJ1-5; TRBD1 agrees at 9 bases. The length of the CDR3 is 14 residues. The germline gives CDR1 MDHEN, CDR2 SYDVKM. V lost 8 bases, J lost 1 base, and 3 bases stayed unmatched. Written as DNA, the CDR3 is TGTGCCAGCCGACAGGGGGGGAGCAATCAGCCCCAGCATTTT. Translation gives CASRQGGSNQPQHF. The variable domain in full, with the rest retrieved from reference TRBV28 and TRBJ1-5, is DVKVTQSSRYLVKRTGEKVFLECVQDMDHENMFWYRQDPGLGLRLIYFSYDVKMKEKGDIPEGYSVSREKKERFSLILESASTNQTSMYLCASRQGGSNQPQHFGDGTRLSIL.

This rearrangement joins TRBV7-2 to TRBJ1-2; D remains ambiguous. Looked up from germline, CDR1 is SGHTA and CDR2 is FQGNSA. The V and J ends lost 1 base and 4 bases respectively, with 13 bases between them. The CDR3 runs to 15 residues. CDR3 loop: CASSLGRGNGYGYTF. DNA for the CDR3: TGTGCCAGCAGCTTAGGAAGAGGGAATGGCTATGGCTACACCTTC.

This clone showed up just a few times. This sequence joins TRBV2 and TRBJ2-4, with a tentative D call TRBD1 (7 bases). Germline V lookup: CDR1 SNHLY, CDR2 FYNNEI. The V gene lost 11 bases and the J gene lost 7 bases, with 12 bases spanning the gap. The CDR3 is 11 residues long. The CDR3 region is CAGGTANIQYF. Written as DNA, the CDR3 is TGTGCCGGAGGGACAGCTAACATTCAGTACTTC.

The chain joins TRBV7-9 to TRBJ2-1; possible D gene TRBD2, 5 bases. This CDR3 spans 15 amino acids. V was trimmed by 7 bases and J by 0 bases, leaving 13 bases between them. Germline V gene lookup returns CDR1 SEHNR and CDR2 FQNEAQ (reference sequence). The CDR3 nucleotides read TGTGCCAGCATGAATACTGGGAGCTCCTACAATGAGCAGTTCTTC. Translating gives CASMNTGSSYNEQFF.

V usage is TRBV29-1 and J usage is TRBJ2-2; TRBD1 is a possible D gene (6 bases). Germline V gives CDR1 SQVTM, CDR2 ANQGSEA. The CDR3 extends over 15 amino acids. Trimming pared 5 bases from V and 0 bases from J, leaving 13 bases between. CDR3 nucleotide sequence: TGCAGCGTTCCGTACGGGACATCGAACACCGGGGAGCTGTTTTTT. Amino acids: CSVPYGTSNTGELFF.

The CDR3 DNA is TGTGCCAGCGAGGGGGCAGATACGCAGTATTTT. Its protein is CASEGADTQYF. The chain links TRBV7-9 to TRBJ2-3; a weak D match, TRBD1 (6 bases). Germline V gene data show CDR1 as SEHNR and CDR2 as FQNEAQ (reference sequence). V lost 8 bases and J lost 4, with 7 bases in between. CDR3 length: 11 amino acids.